The present T cell receptor (beta chain) was sequenced within a study of T-cell reconstitution after alpha-beta-depleted transplantation in children. V was trimmed by 0 bases and J by 8 bases, leaving 16 bases between them. This CDR3 is 15 amino acids long. Per the germline V gene, CDR1 is DFQATT and CDR2 is SNEGSKA (reference sequence). Construction of the TCRbeta library involved unique molecular identifiers. Using its own MiXCR run on the PCR reads, TCRdb lists one record per CDR3 protein. Counted here are around 700,000 distinct CDR3 sequences, roughly 14% occurring once; the ten biggest clones make up about 0.79%. This clonotype has just a few counts.

This receptor was identified in a girl aged 2-10 years with congenital amegakaryocytic thrombocytopenia, due to receive a stem cell transplant. The J gene is TRBJ2-2, the V gene TRBV20-1; D possibly corresponds to TRBD1 (6 bases). The sample was PBMCs, taken before TCRalphabeta/CD19-depleted stem cell transplant. CDR3 sequence reads: CSAREDRNSQGELFF. DNA for the CDR3: TGCAGTGCTAGAGAGGACAGAAATTCCCAGGGGGAGCTGTTTTTT.